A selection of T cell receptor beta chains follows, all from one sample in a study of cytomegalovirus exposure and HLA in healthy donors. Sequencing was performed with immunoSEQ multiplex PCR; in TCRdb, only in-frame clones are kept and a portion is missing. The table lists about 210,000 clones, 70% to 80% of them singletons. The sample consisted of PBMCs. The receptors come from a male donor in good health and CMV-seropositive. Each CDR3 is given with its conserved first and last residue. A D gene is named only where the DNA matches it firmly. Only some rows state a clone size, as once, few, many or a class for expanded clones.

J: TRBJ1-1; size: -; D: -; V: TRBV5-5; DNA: TGTGCCAGCAGCTTGGTGCGGGGGTCTGAAGCTTTCTTT; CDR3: CASSLVRGSEAFF
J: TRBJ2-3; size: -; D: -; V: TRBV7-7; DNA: TGTGCCAGCAGCTTAGGAGGGGGGGACACAGATACGCAGTATTTT; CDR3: CASSLGGGDTDTQYF
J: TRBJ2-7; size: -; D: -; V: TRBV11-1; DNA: TGTGCCAGCAGCTTAGCGCGGAGCACCGAGCAGTACTTC; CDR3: CASSLARSTEQYF
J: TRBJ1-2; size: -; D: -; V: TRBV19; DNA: TGTGCCTCCGAGAGAGGCACAGGAGAAAGCTATGGCTACACCTTC; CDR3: CASERGTGESYGYTF
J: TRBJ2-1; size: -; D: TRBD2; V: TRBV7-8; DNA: TGTGCCAGCAGCCTAGGACTAGCGGACTACAATGAGCAGTTCTTC; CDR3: CASSLGLADYNEQFF
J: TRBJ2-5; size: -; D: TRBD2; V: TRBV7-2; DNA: TGTGCCAGCAGCTTAGTGGGAGGGGCAATTCAAGAGACCCAGTACTTC; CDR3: CASSLVGGAIQETQYF
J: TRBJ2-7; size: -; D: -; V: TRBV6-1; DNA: TGTGCCAGCTTAAAATCGGGGATCGCCTACGAGCAGTACTTC; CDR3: CASLKSGIAYEQYF
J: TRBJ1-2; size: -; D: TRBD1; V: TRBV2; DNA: TGTGCCAGCAGTGACGCGTCAGGGGGCGAGGGCTACACCTTC; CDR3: CASSDASGGEGYTF
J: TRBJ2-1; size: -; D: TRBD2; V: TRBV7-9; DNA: TGTTCCAGCAGCTCAGGACTAGCGGGTATGGTTAGCTCCTACAATGAGCAGTTCTTC; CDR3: CSSSSGLAGMVSSYNEQFF
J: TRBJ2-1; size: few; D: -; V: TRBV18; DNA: TGTGCCAGCTCACGGAGGGAAGATGAGCAGTTCTTC; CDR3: CASSRREDEQFF
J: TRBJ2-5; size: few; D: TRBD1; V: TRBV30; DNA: TGTGCCCGCAGTGACAGGGTAAAAGAGACCCAGTACTTC; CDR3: CARSDRVKETQYF
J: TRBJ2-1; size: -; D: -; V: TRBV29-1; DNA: TGCAGCGTTGACCGTCTTAATGAGCAGTTCTTC; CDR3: CSVDRLNEQFF
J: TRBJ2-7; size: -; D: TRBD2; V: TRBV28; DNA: TGTGCCAGCAGGGGGGGGACGTACGAGCAGTACTTC; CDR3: CASRGGTYEQYF
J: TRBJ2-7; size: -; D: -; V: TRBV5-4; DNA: TGTGCCAGCAGCTTGCGGGACACCCATAAGCACGAGCAGTACTTC; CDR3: CASSLRDTHKHEQYF
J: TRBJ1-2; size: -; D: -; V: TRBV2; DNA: TGTGCCAGCGGTCAGGGGCTGAATGGCTACACCTTC; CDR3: CASGQGLNGYTF
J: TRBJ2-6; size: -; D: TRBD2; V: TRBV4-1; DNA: TGCGCCAGCAGCCAAGATAGCGGGGGCTCTGGGGCCAACGTCCTGACTTTC; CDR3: CASSQDSGGSGANVLTF
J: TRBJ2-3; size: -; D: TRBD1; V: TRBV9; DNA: TGTGCCAGCAGCGTAGTAGGGGGCTTTGGACTTTCGGGTAATACGCAGTATTTT; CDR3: CASSVVGGFGLSGNTQYF
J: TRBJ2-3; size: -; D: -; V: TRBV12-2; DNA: TGTGCAAGTCGCTCAGAACTAGCGGGGAGCACAGATACGCAGTATTTT; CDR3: CASRSELAGSTDTQYF
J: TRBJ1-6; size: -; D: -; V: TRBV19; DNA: TGTGCCAGTAGGCCAAACCGGGACAACTATTCACCCCTCCACTTT; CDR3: CASRPNRDNYSPLHF
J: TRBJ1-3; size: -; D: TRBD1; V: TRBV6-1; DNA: TGTGCCAGCGGACAGGGATACACCATATATTTT; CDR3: CASGQGYTIYF
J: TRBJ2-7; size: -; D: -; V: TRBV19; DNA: TGTGCCAGTAGTACCGGACTATACAACTTGGGCTCCTACGAGCAGTACTTC; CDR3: CASSTGLYNLGSYEQYF
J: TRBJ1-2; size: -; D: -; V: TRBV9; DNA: TGTGCCAGCAGCGAGCGGGGGAGTTATGGCTACACCTTC; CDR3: CASSERGSYGYTF
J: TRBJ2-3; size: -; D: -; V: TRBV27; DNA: TGTGCCAGCAGTTTAGGAATCGGAGCGGCAACAGATACGCAGTATTTT; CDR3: CASSLGIGAATDTQYF
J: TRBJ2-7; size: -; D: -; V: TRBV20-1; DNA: TGCAGTGCTAGAGCTAGCCACGAGCAGTACTTC; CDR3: CSARASHEQYF
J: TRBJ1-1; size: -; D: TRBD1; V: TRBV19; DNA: TGTGCCAGTAGGAACAACAGGGGCGCGAACACTGAAGCTTTCTTT; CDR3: CASRNNRGANTEAFF
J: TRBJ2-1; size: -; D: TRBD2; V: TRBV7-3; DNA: TGTGCCAGCAGCTCTAGGACTAGCGGGGGGGCACTCAATGAGCAGTTCTTC; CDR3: CASSSRTSGGALNEQFF
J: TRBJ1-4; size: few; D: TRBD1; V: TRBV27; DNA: TGTGCCAGCAGTTTAGGGGTGACAGGGAGAATGTGGACTAATGAAAAACTGTTTTTT; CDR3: CASSLGVTGRMWTNEKLFF
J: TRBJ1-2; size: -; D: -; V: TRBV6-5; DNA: TGTGCCAGCACCCTGGGCCGGCCCTATGGCTACACCTTC; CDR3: CASTLGRPYGYTF
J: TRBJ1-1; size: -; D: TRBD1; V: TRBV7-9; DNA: TGTGCCAGCAGCCCTACAGGGGTAGTGAACACTGAAGCTTTCTTT; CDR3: CASSPTGVVNTEAFF
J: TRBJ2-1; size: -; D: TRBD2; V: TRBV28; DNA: TGTGCCAGCAGTTTGGAAGCGGGAGGGCGTAATGAGCAGTTCTTC; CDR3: CASSLEAGGRNEQFF
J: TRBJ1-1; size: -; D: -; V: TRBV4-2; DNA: TGTGCCAGCAGCACTCAGACAGCCGGGAACACTGAAGCTTTCTTT; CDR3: CASSTQTAGNTEAFF
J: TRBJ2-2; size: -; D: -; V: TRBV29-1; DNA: TGCAGCGTTGAGATGAGGGATACGAACACCGGGGAGCTGTTTTTT; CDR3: CSVEMRDTNTGELFF
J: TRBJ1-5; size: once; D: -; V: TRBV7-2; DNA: TGTGCCAGCAGCGGCTCTAATCAGCCCCAGCATTTT; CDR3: CASSGSNQPQHF
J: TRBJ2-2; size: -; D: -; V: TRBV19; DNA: TGTGCCAGTACTCTACCGTCCGGGGAGCTGTTTTTT; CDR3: CASTLPSGELFF
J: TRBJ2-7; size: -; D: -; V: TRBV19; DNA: TGTGCCAGTAGAACGACAGGGGAGGGGACCTACGAGCAGTACTTC; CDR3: CASRTTGEGTYEQYF
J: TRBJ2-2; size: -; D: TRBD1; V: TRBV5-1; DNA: TGCGCCAGCAGCTTGGGTGACAGGGATACCGGGGAGCTGTTTTTT; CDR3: CASSLGDRDTGELFF
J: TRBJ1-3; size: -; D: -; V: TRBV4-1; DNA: TGCGCCAGCAGCCAAAGCCTGCCCCCGGGAAACACCATATATTTT; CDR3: CASSQSLPPGNTIYF
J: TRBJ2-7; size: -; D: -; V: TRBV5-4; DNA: TGTGCCAGCAGCTTGCCGCAGGGGTTCGAGCAGTACTTC; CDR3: CASSLPQGFEQYF
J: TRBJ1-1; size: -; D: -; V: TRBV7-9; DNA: TGTGCCAGCAGCCTTAACACTGAAGCTTTCTTT; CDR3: CASSLNTEAFF